This TCR beta chain was obtained from a study of cytomegalovirus exposure and HLA in healthy donors. The PCR ran on 60 Vbeta and 13 Jbeta primers. The repertoire was sequenced with immunoSEQ multiplex PCR; TCRdb's copy has only in-frame clones and lacks some. This table has some 150,000 clones, roughly 80% appearing once. Only one count was recorded for this clone. A read error may produce the germline difference seen at one junction end. Sequences were obtained from PBMCs. The source of this sequence is a man between 35 and 55 years old in good health and CMV-seropositive.

CDR3 sequence reads: CSSSLVVAAGGTPDTQYF. The CDR3 nucleotides read TGTTCCAGCAGCTTAGTTGTAGCAGCGGGAGGGACCCCAGATACGCAGTATTTT. V usage is TRBV7-9 and J usage is TRBJ2-3, with 10 bases matching TRBD2. The CDR3 length is 18 residues. Germline V lookup: CDR1 SEHNR, CDR2 FQNEAQ (reference sequence).